This TCR beta chain came from a study of T cell responses to AZD1222 COVID-19 vaccine. The repertoire was sequenced with immunoSEQ multiplex PCR; TCRdb's copy has only in-frame clones and lacks some. Among about 86,000 clones listed, roughly nine tenths were seen once. Whole-study results and caveats: Donors were mostly white British, more females; clonal diversity possibly underestimated. Unmutated variant regions reportedly attract nearly half of all spike-specific TCRs.

Concerning this clone: What it binds is unknown.

This specimen was peripheral blood, taken on day 0 of AZD1222 vaccination. This TCR came from an adult in good health.

The CDR3 region is CASSVAGVSTDTQYF. CDR3 sequence (DNA): TGTGCCAGCAGCGTAGCTGGGGTAAGCACAGATACGCAGTATTTT. This chain joins TRBV9 and TRBJ2-3; the D is unclear. CDR1 is SGDLS, CDR2 YYNGEE, per germline. Trimming shortened V by 0 bases and J by 0 bases, and 8 bases separated the two germline ends. CDR3 length equals 15 residues.